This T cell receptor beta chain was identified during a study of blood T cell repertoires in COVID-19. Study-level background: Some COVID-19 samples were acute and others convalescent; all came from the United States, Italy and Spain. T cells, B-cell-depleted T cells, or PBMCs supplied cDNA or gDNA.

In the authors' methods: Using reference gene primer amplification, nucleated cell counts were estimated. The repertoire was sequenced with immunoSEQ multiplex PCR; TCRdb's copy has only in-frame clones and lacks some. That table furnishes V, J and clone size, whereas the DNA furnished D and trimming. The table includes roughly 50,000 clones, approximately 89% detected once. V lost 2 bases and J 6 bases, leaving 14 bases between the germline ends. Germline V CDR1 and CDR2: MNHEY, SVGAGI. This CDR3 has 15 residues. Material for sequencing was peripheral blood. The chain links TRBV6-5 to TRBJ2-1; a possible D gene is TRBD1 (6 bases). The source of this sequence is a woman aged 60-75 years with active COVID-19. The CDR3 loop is CASSYPGLGGNEQFF. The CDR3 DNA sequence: TGTGCCAGCAGTTACCCGGGTTTAGGGGGCAATGAGCAGTTCTTC.